This paragraph covers one TCR beta chain sequence. These data are taken from a study of blood T cells in healthy people across ages. Trimming pared 2 bases from V and 5 bases from J, leaving 11 bases between. This CDR3 contains 14 residues. In terms of origin and age, donors were healthy Caucasian individuals from Russia aged roughly 6 to 100. With a J-beta primer mix and a sample-barcoded 5' primer, a second PCR ran 7 to 11 cycles. The template-switch adaptor was a 5' adaptor with 12 random nucleotides. It tagged each cDNA molecule. A single record per CDR3 protein comes from TCRdb applying MiXCR to the 5' RACE reads. This table holds fewer than 2,000,000 distinct CDR3 sequences, 39% found once.

The sequencing input was blood. The clonotype was recovered from a human donor in good health. The chain employs TRBV12-3 or TRBV12-4 and TRBJ2-3, with D maybe TRBD1 (6 bases). The CDR3 DNA reads TGTGCCAGCAGTTTATACACAGGGCAAGATACGCAGTATTTT. This gives the protein CASSLYTGQDTQYF.